This T cell receptor beta chain derives from a study of vaccination and CD4 T cells after COVID-19. Study summary: Stimulation used overlapping spike peptides from SARS-CoV-2, HCoV-NL63, HCoV-OC43 and HCoV-229E.

Sequencing of cultured CD4+ T cell DNA used the Oncomine TCR Beta short-read assay. Each CDR3 protein is one row after TCRdb ran MiXCR on the PCR reads. The sample shows some 25,000 distinct CDR3 sequences, less than 35% of them seen only once. Only a few counts were recorded for this clonotype. Its antigen is undetermined. This CDR3 region has 14 residues. Germline loops: CDR1 MNHNS, CDR2 SASEGT. The trim removed 6 bases at V and 2 bases at J, leaving 4 bases unmatched. The time point is: late sampling 161 to 241 days after vaccination in three convalescent patients. Indicated treatment: roughly 11-day PBMC culture with coronavirus spike peptide pools or control peptides (ViraFEST assay).

The gene calls are TRBV6-1 and TRBJ2-7, with 10 bases identical to TRBD1. The clonotype originates from a human donor who had recovered from COVID-19. Sequences were derived from CD4+ T cells from blood, cultured in vitro, sampled about 7 months after SARS-CoV-2 vaccination. The CDR3 sequence: CASRPGQGAYEQYF. The CDR3 DNA reads TGTGCCAGCAGACCCGGACAGGGGGCCTACGAGCAGTACTTC.